Sequencing of this TCR beta chain was carried out in a study of blood T cell repertoires in COVID-19. In the study overall: Collection of acute and convalescent COVID-19 samples took place in the United States, Italy and Spain. T cells, B-cell-depleted T cells, or PBMCs provided the cDNA or gDNA that served as material.

The repertoire was sequenced with immunoSEQ multiplex PCR; TCRdb's copy has only in-frame clones and lacks some. Of 140,000 to 150,000 clones detected, approximately 91% appear once; the ten largest clones hold about 2.1%. Germline lookup yields CDR1 MDHEN and CDR2 SYDVKM. CDR3 length: 12 amino acids. Deletions cut 3 bases from V and 5 bases from J, with 7 bases between. The sequence was obtained from a human donor in a cohort sampled during active COVID-19. The gene calls are TRBV28 and TRBJ1-2; D uncertain. What was sequenced was peripheral blood. The CDR3: CASSFAVYGYTF. The CDR3 DNA follows: TGTGCCAGCAGTTTCGCGGTATATGGCTACACCTTC.